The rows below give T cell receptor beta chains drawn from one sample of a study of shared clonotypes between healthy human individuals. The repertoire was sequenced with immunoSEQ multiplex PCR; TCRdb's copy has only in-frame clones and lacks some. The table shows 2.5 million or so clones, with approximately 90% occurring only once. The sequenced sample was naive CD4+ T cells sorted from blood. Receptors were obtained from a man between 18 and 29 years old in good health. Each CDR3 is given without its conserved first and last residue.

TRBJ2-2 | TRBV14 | ASSQEGDNNTGELF
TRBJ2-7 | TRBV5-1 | ASSSKTPALGEQY
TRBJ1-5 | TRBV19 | ASSNRGGRAEGSNQPQH
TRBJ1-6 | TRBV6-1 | ASSELGSSYNSPLH
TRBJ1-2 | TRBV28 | ASRQERYGYT
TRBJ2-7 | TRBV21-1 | ASSTRRENLHEQY
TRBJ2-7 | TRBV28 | ASSLKYEQY
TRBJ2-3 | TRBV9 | ASSGGGTGGGTQY
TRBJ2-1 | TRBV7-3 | ASSKPGRDNEQF
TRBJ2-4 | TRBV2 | ASTPKVDQLAKNIQY
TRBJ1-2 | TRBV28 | ASSLFQDRALSET
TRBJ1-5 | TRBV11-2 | ASSSDTSNQPQH
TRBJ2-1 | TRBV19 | ASSRPGSYNEQF
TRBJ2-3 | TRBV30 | AWSSADTQY
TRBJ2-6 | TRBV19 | ASSMPAGAVSGANVLT
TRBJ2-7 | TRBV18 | ASSPGTGSYEQY
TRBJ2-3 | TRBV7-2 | ASSLRTSGSPYTQY
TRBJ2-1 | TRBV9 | ASSPTTGSSYNEQF
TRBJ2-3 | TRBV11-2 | ASSFTAGGGTDTQY
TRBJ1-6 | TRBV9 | ASSVRVDNSPLH
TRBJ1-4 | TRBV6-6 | ASSVGQGQYEKLF